Shown below are 15 T cell receptor beta chains from a single sample sequenced in a study of shared clonotypes between healthy human individuals. Here immunoSEQ multiplex PCR was the method, and the copy in TCRdb shows in-frame clones only, minus some. This sample has about 490,000 clones; 75% to 85% occur once, and the top ten carry around 13%. The sequencing sample was made of PBMCs. The receptors come from a woman in her forties in good health. Some clones in this sample may be carry-over from other donors' samples.

In regard to this clone: An end of the junction does not agree with germline; a read error may underlie this. The V call is TRBV9, the J call TRBJ1-1; D is possibly TRBD1 (5 bases). Germline V gives CDR1 SGDLS, CDR2 YYNGEE. This CDR3 comprises 14 residues. CDR3 sequence: CANSVAGVNTEAFF. In DNA form, the CDR3 reads TGTGCCAACAGCGTAGCGGGGGTCAACACTGAAGCTTTCTTT. Filled out from reference TRBV9 and TRBJ1-1, the complete variable domain reads DSGVTQTPKHLITATGQRVTLRCSPRSGDLSVYWYQQSLDQGLQFLIQYYNGEERAKGNILERFSAQQFPDLHSELNLSSLELGDSALYFCANSVAGVNTEAFFGQGTRLTVV.

J is TRBJ2-7 and V is TRBV28; D not resolved. This CDR3 is 14 amino acids long. CDR1 is MDHEN, CDR2 SYDVKM, per germline. Trimming stripped 4 bases from V and 5 bases from J, with 15 bases between. CDR3 bases: TGTGCCAGCAGTTCTACGGGCAGGAGTAACGAGCAGTACTTC. This translates into CASSSTGRSNEQYF. The complete variable domain, with remaining parts taken from reference TRBV28 and TRBJ2-7, reads DVKVTQSSRYLVKRTGEKVFLECVQDMDHENMFWYRQDPGLGLRLIYFSYDVKMKEKGDIPEGYSVSREKKERFSLILESASTNQTSMYLCASSSTGRSNEQYFGPGTRLTVT.

The chain couples TRBV10-3 to TRBJ2-5; 7 bases are shared with TRBD2. The closer fit of TRBJ2-7 to the DNA end suggests the J call may be wrong. CDR3 length: 13 residues. Germline CDR1 reads ENHRY; CDR2 reads SYGVKD. As DNA, the CDR3 is TGTGCCATCAGTGAGGGGGGGGGCTACGAGCAGTACTTC. It translates to CAISEGGGYEQYF.

The chain uses TRBV5-1 and TRBJ2-1; 15 bases match TRBD2. Looked up from germline, CDR1 is SGHRS and CDR2 is YFSETQ. The CDR3 has 16 residues. Trimming cost V 1 base and J 8 bases; bases outside gene matches: 4. The CDR3 DNA follows: TGCGCCAGCAGCTTGATGGGACTAGCGGGAGGAGATGAGCAGTTCTTC. Its translation is CASSLMGLAGGDEQFF.

This clone appeared many times. In the same sample, other DNA sequences code for this CDR3. CDR3 amino acids: CASSLNLGGLAGEYEQYF. CDR3 in DNA: TGTGCCAGCAGCTTAAATTTAGGTGGTCTAGCGGGAGAATACGAGCAGTACTTC. V usage is TRBV7-3 and J usage is TRBJ2-7; 10 bases line up with TRBD2. CDR3 size: 18 residues. The V gene's germline CDR1 is SGHTA and CDR2 FQGTGA. Trimming removed 1 base from V and 4 bases from J; junction bases left unmatched: 13.

This clone was found a few times. The rearrangement joins TRBV29-1 to TRBJ2-7, with a possible D match to TRBD2 (6 bases). Germline loops: CDR1 SQVTM, CDR2 ANQGSEA. The CDR3 sequence is 14 residues long. Trimming removed 7 bases from V and 3 bases from J, with 19 bases in between. The CDR3 here is CSAAGAGTSYEQYF. The CDR3, as DNA: TGCAGCGCCGCCGGGGCGGGAACTAGCTACGAGCAGTACTTC.

The table lists this clone with a few counts. The genes are TRBV11-1 and TRBJ2-1, with unresolved D. Trimming cost V 3 bases and J 5 bases, with 11 bases left between them. The CDR3 spans 14 residues. Germline V gene lookup returns CDR1 SGHAT and CDR2 FQDESV (reference sequence). In nucleotides, the CDR3 is TGTGCCAGCAGCTTTGCATACGGAAACAATGAGCAGTTCTTC. It yields the protein CASSFAYGNNEQFF.

This sequence joins TRBV28 and TRBJ1-4; 9 bases fit TRBD1. This CDR3 is 15 amino acids long. CDR1 is MDHEN and CDR2 is SYDVKM in the germline V gene. V lost 3 bases and J lost 8; bases outside the gene matches: 7. The CDR3 bases are TGTGCCAGCAGTTTCCTGGACAGGGGTCACGAAAAACTGTTTTTT. This codes for CASSFLDRGHEKLFF.

The chain combines TRBV6-1 with TRBJ1-5, with D tentatively TRBD1 (5 bases). CDR1 is MNHNS and CDR2 is SASEGT in the germline V gene. This CDR3 contains 15 residues. V was clipped by 8 bases and J by 0 bases, with 14 bases between them. The CDR3 DNA sequence: TGTGCCAGCCGGCGGGGACTTTATAGCAATCAGCCCCAGCATTTT. Its translation is CASRRGLYSNQPQHF.

V usage is TRBV28 and J usage is TRBJ1-2; D is ambiguous. The V end was cut by 2 bases, the J end by 8 bases, with 12 bases between. The germline CDR1 and CDR2 sequences are MDHEN and SYDVKM. The CDR3 loop spans 13 amino acids. The CDR3 spells CASSLPERRGYTF. CDR3 in DNA: TGTGCCAGCAGTTTACCCGAAAGAAGGGGCTACACCTTC.

The J gene is TRBJ1-3, the V gene TRBV11-3; no clear D gene. V was shortened by 2 bases and J by 0 bases, with 8 bases between the two germline ends. CDR1 is SGHNT, CDR2 YENEEA, per germline. CDR3 size: 15 residues. DNA of the CDR3: TGTGCCAGCAGCTTAAAGCGCCGCTCTGGAAACACCATATATTTT. Its protein is CASSLKRRSGNTIYF.

The rearrangement links TRBV11-2 to TRBJ2-7; 8 bases are a match to TRBD2. This CDR3 has 15 amino acids. CDR1 and CDR2 (germline): SGHAT, FQNNGV. The V and J ends lost 0 bases and 5 bases, in that order; junction bases with no gene match: 6. CDR3 sequence: CASSLDRTSGHEQYF. DNA of the CDR3: TGTGCCAGCAGCTTAGATCGCACTAGCGGCCACGAGCAGTACTTC.

The chain has TRBV5-1 and TRBJ2-2; D is uncertain. The germline V gene has CDR1 SGHRS and CDR2 YFSETQ. Trimming cost V 5 bases and J 3 bases, with 8 bases left between them. The CDR3 is made up of 13 amino acids. The DNA of the CDR3 is TGCGCCAGCAGGCCCCAGGACACCGGGGAGCTGTTTTTT. Amino acid sequence: CASRPQDTGELFF.

The gene calls are TRBV27 and TRBJ1-3; D unresolved. CDR1 and CDR2 from the germline V gene are MNHEY and SMNVEV (reference sequence). Trimming removed 1 base from V and 2 bases from J, with 3 bases in between. This CDR3 is 13 amino acids long. This chain's CDR3 is CASSLFAGNTIYF. As DNA, the CDR3 is TGTGCCAGCAGTTTATTCGCTGGAAACACCATATATTTT.

Points on this clone: A far larger clone differs by one base, so this is likely a read error. V usage is TRBV10-3 and J usage is TRBJ2-7; 15 bases align to TRBD2. The CDR3 loop spans 15 amino acids. The germline V gene encodes CDR1 ENHRY and CDR2 SYGVKD. The DNA for the CDR3 is TGTACCATCAGGGGGACTAGCGGGAGGTACTACGAGCAGTACTTC. This encodes CTIRGTSGRYYEQYF.